The 23 T cell receptor beta chains given below trace back to one sample, sequenced in a study of tumor-infiltrating lymphocytes in primary liver carcinoma. Synthesis of TCR beta cDNA was carried out from around 500 ng total RNA with a constant-region primer. Slightly modified ARM-PCR with three nested multiplex PCR rounds yielded TCR beta libraries. In the first two PCR rounds, TRBV1-TRBV30 forward primers were paired with a C-beta reverse primer, and each round lasted roughly 9 cycles. TCRdb called the multiplex PCR reads again in MiXCR, with one record for every CDR3 protein. The sample includes about 180,000 distinct CDR3 sequences, 60% of them seen just once. The source of the blood RNA was unsorted whole blood, and germline DNA was extracted as well. Sequences were obtained from peripheral blood. The origin of the receptors is a man in his forties with primary liver carcinoma and hepatitis B virus infection.

This chain uses TRBV5-6 with TRBJ2-1; 10 nucleotides line up with TRBD2. V lost 1 base to trimming and J lost 3 bases; unmatched junction nucleotides: 4. The CDR3 covers 16 residues. The germline V gene has CDR1 SGHDT and CDR2 YYEEEE. The CDR3 DNA sequence: TGTGCCAGCAGCTTGATCTCTAGCGGGAGCTACAATGAGCAGTTCTTC. It encodes CASSLISSGSYNEQFF.

As to this clonotype: A single base separates this from a much larger clone, so it may be a read error. The chain carries TRBV6-5 and TRBJ2-3; 7 positions agree with TRBD1. There are 15 residues in the CDR3. Germline V CDR1 and CDR2: MNHEY, SVGAGI. The J segment lost 5 bases and the V segment lost 5 bases, leaving 10 bases of the junction unmatched. CDR3 coding DNA: TGTGCCAGCAGTCTCGACCGACAGGGTCGAGATACGCAGTATTTT. This translates into CASSLDRQGRDTQYF.

In this sample, this clonotype turned up many times. This sequence joins TRBV6-5 and TRBJ2-7, with D tentatively TRBD2 (6 bases). V gave up 6 bases and J gave up 2 bases, with 8 bases separating them. CDR1 is MNHEY, CDR2 SVGAGI, per germline. The CDR3 spans 12 residues. The CDR3 coding sequence is TGTGCCAGCAGGTCGGGGGCCTACGAGCAGTACTTC. It encodes CASRSGAYEQYF.

On this clonotype itself: A much larger clone differs from this one at a single base, so this may be a read error. The V and J genes are TRBV4-1 and TRBJ1-2; D uncertain. Germline values: CDR1 MGHRA, CDR2 YSYEKL. The CDR3 totals 16 residues. With 3 bases removed from V and 8 bases from J, the gap between germline ends came to 22 bases. DNA of the CDR3: TGCGCCAGCAGCCACCCTCCTAATCGGACGTCCGCGGGCTACACCTTC. Its protein product is CASSHPPNRTSAGYTF.

This clonotype was picked up one time. This clone may be a read error of a much larger clone one base away. The rearrangement joins TRBV29-1 to TRBJ2-2, with D tentatively TRBD1 (6 bases). The germline CDR1 and CDR2 sequences are SQVTM and ANQGSEA. The CDR3 is made up of 11 amino acids. CDR3 nucleotides: TGCTCCAGGGGGAACACCGGGGAGCTGTTTTTT. Its protein product is CSRGNTGELFF.

The J gene is TRBJ2-7, the V gene TRBV6-5, with D tentatively TRBD2 (5 bases). This CDR3 comprises 15 residues. Germline values: CDR1 MNHEY, CDR2 SVGAGI. Trimming stripped 6 bases from V and 1 base from J, with 16 bases between. CDR3 sequence: CASRGRLPNSYEQYF. The DNA for the CDR3 is TGTGCCAGCAGGGGTAGACTACCTAATTCCTACGAGCAGTACTTC.

The chain carries TRBV6-2 or TRBV6-3 and TRBJ1-1; no clear D gene. The CDR3 is 14 amino acids. V shed 10 bases and J shed 6 bases, with 21 bases lying between them. From germline, CDR1 is MNHEY and CDR2 SVGEGT. The CDR3 reads CANSTTQRSAEAFF. The CDR3 coding sequence is TGTGCCAACAGCACCACTCAGCGGAGCGCTGAAGCTTTCTTT.

This clonotype was counted a single time. A junction end diverges from the germline sequence, so it may reflect a read error. J is TRBJ2-1 and V is TRBV6-1, with 7 bases identical to TRBD2. The germline V gene has CDR1 MNHNS and CDR2 SASEGT. The CDR3 totals 12 residues. The CDR3 nucleotides are TGTGCCAGCAGTAGTCAGACTAGCATCGTTCTCTTC. It specifies CASSSQTSIVLF.

The genes are TRBV4-1 and TRBJ2-7; TRBD2 matches 10 bases. The CDR3 is made up of 15 amino acids. The V segment lost 2 bases and the J segment 7 bases; nucleotides outside the gene matches: 8. The V gene's germline CDR1 is MGHRA and CDR2 YSYEKL. CDR3 sequence reads: CASSQRSLAGAEQYF. The CDR3 DNA sequence: TGCGCCAGCAGCCAACGTTCTCTAGCGGGAGCTGAGCAGTACTTC.

A word on this clonotype: A much more abundant neighbour one base away suggests this may be a read error. This sequence joins TRBV11-2 and TRBJ2-2; no clear D gene. CDR3 length equals 13 residues. Per the germline V gene, CDR1 is SGHAT and CDR2 is FQNNGV. In nucleotides, the CDR3 is TGTGTCAGCAGCTTAGAAGGCACCGGGGAGCTGTTTTTT. Translating gives CVSSLEGTGELFF.

Points on this clonotype: This may be a read error, as it is one base from a much larger clone. This chain connects TRBV12-3 or TRBV12-4 to TRBJ2-3; the match to TRBD1 covers 7 bases. The CDR3 has 15 residues. CDR3 in amino acids: CTSRTGQEITDTQYF. The CDR3 DNA reads TGTACCAGCAGAACCGGACAGGAGATCACAGATACGCAGTATTTT.

This clonotype was seen a few times. This may come from a read error, since a much larger clone is one base off. The chain couples TRBV11-2 to TRBJ2-5, with D maybe TRBD2 (6 bases). The CDR3 has 14 amino acids. The V end was cut by 6 bases, the J end by 5 bases, with 16 bases between. CDR1 is SGHAT, CDR2 FQNNGV, per germline. The CDR3 loop reads CASRRGAGQETQYF. The CDR3 DNA is TGTGCCAGCAGACGAGGCGCGGGGCAGGAGACCCAGTACTTC.

This clonotype was observed at least ten times. The rearrangement links TRBV11-2 to TRBJ2-5; perhaps TRBD2 as D (5 bases). V shed 5 bases and J shed 2 bases, with 12 bases lying between them. CDR1 SGHAT and CDR2 FQNNGV come from the germline V gene. The CDR3 runs 14 residues. The CDR3 coding sequence is TGTGCCAGCAGCCCGAGGACTGTACAAGAGACCCAGTACTTC. It translates to CASSPRTVQETQYF.

This clonotype has a count of ten or more. This chain uses TRBV11-2 with TRBJ2-5; D gene unclear. The length of the CDR3 is 17 residues. Germline CDR1 and CDR2: SGHAT and FQNNGV. The germline V and J ends were trimmed by 1 base and 2 bases, with 17 bases remaining between them. In DNA form, the CDR3 reads TGTGCCAGCAGCTTAGGGGCCTTGTCCGGGTTTCAAGAGACCCAGTACTTC. Amino acids: CASSLGALSGFQETQYF. The full variable domain, its missing parts supplied by reference TRBV11-2 and TRBJ2-5, is EAGVAQSPRYKIIEKRQSVAFWCNPISGHATLYWYQQILGQGPKLLIQFQNNGVVDDSQLPKDRFSAERLKGVDSTLKIQPAKLEDSAVYLCASSLGALSGFQETQYFGPGTRLLVL.

Notes on this clonotype: No conserved phenylalanine or tryptophan ends this CDR3, so it is likely a read error. This rearrangement joins TRBV6-5 to TRBJ2-2; no firm D call. Trimming pared 2 bases from V and 3 bases from J, leaving 4 bases between. This CDR3 contains 13 residues. Per germline, CDR1 MNHEY and CDR2 SVGAGI. The DNA of the CDR3 is TGTGCCAGCAGTTACCAGGACACCGGGGAGCTGTTTTCT. It is translated as CASSYQDTGELFS.

The chain carries TRBV7-9 and TRBJ2-7; TRBD2 is a possible D gene (5 bases). Looked up from germline, CDR1 is SEHNR and CDR2 is FQNEAQ (reference sequence). The V end lost 5 bases, the J end lost 4 bases, and 15 bases lay between the germline ends. The CDR3 spans 14 residues. The CDR3 DNA follows: TGTGCCAGCAGCACCGGACTGCCGGAATACGAGCAGTACTTC. Translated, it gives CASSTGLPEYEQYF.

In the case of this clonotype: A read error is possible here, since a much larger clone lies one base away. The chain employs TRBV11-1 and TRBJ2-5; 9 nucleotides match TRBD2. This CDR3 is built from 14 residues. Germline V lookup: CDR1 SGHAT, CDR2 FQDESV (reference sequence). V lost 8 bases and J lost 9; bases outside the gene matches: 13. The CDR3 region has the DNA TGTGCCAGCGGCTCGGGACTAGCCGCGGAGGCCCAGTACTTC. Encoded protein: CASGSGLAAEAQYF.

CDR3 sequence: CASSLQESNTIYF. The DNA of the CDR3 is TGTGCCAGCAGTTTACAGGAAAGTAACACCATATATTTT. This chain uses TRBV12-3 or TRBV12-4 with TRBJ1-3; D unclear. This CDR3 has 13 residues. The V end was cut by 2 bases, the J end by 7 bases, with 9 bases between.

At least ten counts were recorded for this clonotype. The rearrangement uses TRBV10-2 and TRBJ2-3, with a tentative D call TRBD2 (6 bases). Germline V gene lookup returns CDR1 WSHSY and CDR2 SAAADI. Trimming left V 7 bases short and J 12 bases short, with 20 bases between. This CDR3 spans 13 amino acids. In nucleotides, the CDR3 is TGCGCCAGCACCCAGGGATTCGAACTAGCCCAGTATTTT. Protein product: CASTQGFELAQYF.

This clonotype was picked up a small number of times. The V and J genes are TRBV29-1 and TRBJ2-7; possibly TRBD1 for D (8 bases). Germline V gives CDR1 SQVTM, CDR2 ANQGSEA. V gave up 0 bases and J gave up 4 bases, with 16 bases separating them. The length of the CDR3 is 15 residues. The CDR3 coding sequence is TGCAGCGTTGAAGAGGTACAGGGGGGGATGTACGAGCAGTACTTC. This sequence encodes CSVEEVQGGMYEQYF.

This clonotype was observed many times. The chain employs TRBV11-2 and TRBJ1-1; 7 positions match TRBD1. V lost 1 base to trimming and J lost 1 base; unmatched junction nucleotides: 0. The CDR3 is 14 amino acids. The germline CDR1 and CDR2 sequences are SGHAT and FQNNGV. The chain's CDR3 is CASSLGQGNTEAFF. CDR3 DNA: TGTGCCAGCAGCTTAGGACAGGGGAACACTGAAGCTTTCTTT. The variable domain in full, with the rest retrieved from reference TRBV11-2 and TRBJ1-1, is EAGVAQSPRYKIIEKRQSVAFWCNPISGHATLYWYQQILGQGPKLLIQFQNNGVVDDSQLPKDRFSAERLKGVDSTLKIQPAKLEDSAVYLCASSLGQGNTEAFFGQGTRLTVV.

The rearrangement joins TRBV12-3 or TRBV12-4 to TRBJ2-5; weak D call: TRBD1 (6 bases). CDR3 length: 15 residues. V was cut by 0 bases and J by 4 bases, with 12 bases left in between. For the CDR3, the DNA is TGTGCCAGCAGTTTAGCGTCAGGGGCCGGAGAGACCCAGTACTTC. It codes for CASSLASGAGETQYF.

Concerning this clonotype: This may be a read error: a much more frequent sequence differs by one nucleotide. The rearrangement joins TRBV11-2 to TRBJ1-1, with D unclear. Per germline, CDR1 SGHAT and CDR2 FQNNGV. Trimming pared 1 base from V and 1 base from J, leaving 10 bases between. The CDR3 loop spans 15 amino acids. The CDR3 spells CASSLVGPPNTEAFF. The CDR3 DNA reads TGTGCCAGCAGCTTAGTGGGTCCACCGAACACTGAAGCTTTCTTT.